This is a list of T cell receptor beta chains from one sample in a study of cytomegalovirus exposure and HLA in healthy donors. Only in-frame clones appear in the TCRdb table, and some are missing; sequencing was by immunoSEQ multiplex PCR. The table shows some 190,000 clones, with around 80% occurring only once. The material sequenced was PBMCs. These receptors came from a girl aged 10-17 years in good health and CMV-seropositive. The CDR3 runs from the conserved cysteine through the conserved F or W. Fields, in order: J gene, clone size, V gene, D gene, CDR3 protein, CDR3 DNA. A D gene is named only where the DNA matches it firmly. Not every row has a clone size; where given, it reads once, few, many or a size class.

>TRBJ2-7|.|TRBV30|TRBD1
CAWSKTGAGEQYF
TGTGCCTGGTCAAAAACAGGGGCGGGCGAGCAGTACTTC
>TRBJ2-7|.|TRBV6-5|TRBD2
CASSGTSANYEQYF
TGTGCCAGCAGCGGGACTAGCGCGAACTACGAGCAGTACTTC
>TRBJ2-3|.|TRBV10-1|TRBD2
CASSETLAGGPTDTQYF
TGCGCCAGCAGTGAGACACTAGCGGGAGGACCCACAGATACGCAGTATTTT
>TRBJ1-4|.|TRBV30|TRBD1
CAWSGDRGRTNEKLFF
TGTGCCTGGAGCGGAGACAGGGGGCGGACTAATGAAAAACTGTTTTTT
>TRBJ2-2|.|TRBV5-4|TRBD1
CASSDRTGYTGELFF
TGTGCCAGCAGCGATAGGACAGGTTACACCGGGGAGCTGTTTTTT
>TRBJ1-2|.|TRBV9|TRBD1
CASSVGDGTGYNYGYTF
TGTGCCAGCAGCGTAGGGGACGGGACAGGGTATAACTATGGCTACACCTTC
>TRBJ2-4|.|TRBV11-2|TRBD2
CASSFRGLADVQGNIQYF
TGTGCCAGCAGCTTCCGCGGACTAGCGGACGTACAGGGAAACATTCAGTACTTC
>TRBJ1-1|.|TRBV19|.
CASSKGQFHQLAFF
TGTGCCAGTAGCAAGGGGCAGTTCCACCAACTAGCTTTCTTT
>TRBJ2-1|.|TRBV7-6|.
CASSLRLAGEQFF
TGTGCCAGCAGCTTACGGCTAGCTGGGGAGCAGTTCTTC
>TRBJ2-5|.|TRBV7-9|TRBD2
CASSPIREGETQYF
TGTGCCAGCAGCCCCATTCGGGAGGGAGAGACCCAGTACTTC
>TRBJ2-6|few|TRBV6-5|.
CATLGASGANVLTF
TGTGCCACACTGGGGGCCTCTGGGGCCAACGTCCTGACTTTC
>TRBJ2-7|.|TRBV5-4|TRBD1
CASSTGTGLYEQYF
TGTGCCAGCAGCACCGGGACAGGTCTCTACGAGCAGTACTTC
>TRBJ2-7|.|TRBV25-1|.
CASSSTGDEQYF
TGTGCCAGCAGCTCGACGGGGGACGAGCAGTACTTC
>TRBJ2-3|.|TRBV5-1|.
CASSLGDFRDTQYF
TGCGCCAGCAGCTTGGGTGACTTCCGAGATACGCAGTATTTT
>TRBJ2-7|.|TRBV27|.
CASSLTLSLVGAYEQYF
TGTGCCAGCAGTTTAACTCTTAGTCTAGTAGGGGCCTACGAGCAGTACTTC
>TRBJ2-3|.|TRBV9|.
CASSVGVADTQYF
TGTGCCAGCAGCGTAGGAGTGGCAGATACGCAGTATTTT
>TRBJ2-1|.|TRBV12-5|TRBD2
CASASILERDYNEQFF
TGTGCTAGTGCCAGCATACTGGAGCGGGACTACAATGAGCAGTTCTTC
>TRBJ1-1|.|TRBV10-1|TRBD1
CASSESTGRNTEAFF
TGCGCCAGCAGTGAGTCGACAGGGAGGAACACTGAAGCTTTCTTT
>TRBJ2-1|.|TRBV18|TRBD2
CASSPTNSGPPGGNEQFF
TGTGCCAGCTCACCTACGAATTCCGGGCCTCCGGGGGGCAATGAGCAGTTCTTC
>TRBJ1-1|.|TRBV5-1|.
CASRQAENTEAFF
TGCGCCAGCAGACAGGCTGAGAACACTGAAGCTTTCTTT
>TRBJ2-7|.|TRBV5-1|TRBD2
CASSLAASGNYEQYF
TGCGCCAGCAGCTTGGCCGCTAGCGGGAACTACGAGCAGTACTTC
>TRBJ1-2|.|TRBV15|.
CATSRELRGVGYTF
TGTGCCACCAGCCGAGAACTCAGGGGAGTTGGCTACACCTTC
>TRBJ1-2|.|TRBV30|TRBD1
CAWSLGRQGSPYGYTF
TGTGCCTGGAGTTTGGGGAGACAGGGATCTCCTTATGGCTACACCTTC
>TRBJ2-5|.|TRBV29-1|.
CSVEGTVGRETQYF
TGCAGCGTTGAAGGCACAGTCGGTAGGGAGACCCAGTACTTC
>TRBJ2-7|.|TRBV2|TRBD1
CASQTTKLKGAAYEQYF
TGTGCCAGCCAAACTACCAAACTTAAGGGGGCGGCCTACGAGCAGTACTTC
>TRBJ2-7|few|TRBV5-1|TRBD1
CASSNRDRVGEQYF
TGCGCCAGCAGCAACCGGGACAGGGTTGGCGAGCAGTACTTC
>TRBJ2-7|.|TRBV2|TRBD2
CASRGLAGMGQYF
TGTGCCAGCAGAGGACTAGCGGGAATGGGGCAGTACTTC
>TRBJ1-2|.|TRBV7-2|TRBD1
CASSLAQGYDYGYTF
TGTGCCAGCAGCCTCGCACAGGGGTATGACTATGGCTACACCTTC
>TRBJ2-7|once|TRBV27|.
CASSLVTGSLGEQYF
TGTGCCAGCAGTTTGGTGACTGGGTCATTGGGCGAGCAGTACTTC
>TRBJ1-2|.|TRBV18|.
CASSLAAPYGYTF
TGTGCCAGCTCACTGGCGGCGCCCTATGGCTACACCTTC
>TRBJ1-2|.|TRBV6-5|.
CASRRAETYGYTF
TGTGCCAGCAGGCGGGCAGAAACCTATGGCTACACCTTC
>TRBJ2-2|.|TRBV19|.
CASSIQEATGELFF
TGTGCCAGTAGTATTCAGGAGGCCACCGGGGAGCTGTTTTTT
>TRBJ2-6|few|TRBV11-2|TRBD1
CASSHGQGRPGANVLTF
TGTGCCAGCAGCCACGGACAGGGGAGGCCTGGGGCCAACGTCCTGACTTTC
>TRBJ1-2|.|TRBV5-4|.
CASSFGGLRSYTF
TGTGCCAGCAGCTTTGGTGGCCTCCGAAGCTACACCTTC
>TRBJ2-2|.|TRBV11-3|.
CASSLVGGSGTGELFF
TGTGCCAGCAGCCTGGTTGGGGGCTCGGGAACCGGGGAGCTGTTTTTT
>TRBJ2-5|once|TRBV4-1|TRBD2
CASSQGLSGRVQETQYF
TGCGCCAGCAGCCAGGGATTGAGCGGGAGGGTGCAAGAGACCCAGTACTTC
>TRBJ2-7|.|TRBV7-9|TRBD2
CASSFTSSGGSSYEQYF
TGTGCCAGCAGCTTCACTTCTAGCGGGGGGAGCTCCTACGAGCAGTACTTC
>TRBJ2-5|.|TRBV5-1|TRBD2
CASSLASGTRWETQYF
TGCGCCAGCAGCTTGGCCAGCGGGACTAGATGGGAGACCCAGTACTTC
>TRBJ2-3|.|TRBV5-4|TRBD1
CASSTRTGADTQYF
TGTGCCAGCAGCACCCGGACAGGCGCAGATACGCAGTATTTT
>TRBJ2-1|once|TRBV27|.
CASSLWQGRNEQFF
TGTGCCAGCAGTTTATGGCAGGGGCGAAATGAGCAGTTCTTC
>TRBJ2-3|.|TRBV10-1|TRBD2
CASSASGTTDTQYF
TGCGCCAGCAGTGCTAGCGGGACCACAGATACGCAGTATTTT
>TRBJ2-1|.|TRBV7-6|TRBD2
CASSFTPLAGGLGEQFF
TGTGCCAGCAGCTTTACCCCACTAGCGGGAGGGCTTGGTGAGCAGTTCTTC
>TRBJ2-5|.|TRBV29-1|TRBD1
CSVRRGQGQETQYF
TGCAGCGTCCGCAGGGGGCAAGGCCAAGAGACCCAGTACTTC
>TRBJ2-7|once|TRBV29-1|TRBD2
CSVGASGSYEQYF
TGCAGCGTTGGGGCTAGCGGGAGCTACGAGCAGTACTTC
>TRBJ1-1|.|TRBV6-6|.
CASSYGGVNTEAFF
TGTGCCAGCAGTTACGGAGGGGTGAACACTGAAGCTTTCTTT